The source of this T cell receptor beta chain is a study of cytomegalovirus exposure and HLA in healthy donors. The study, taken as a whole, reports: V- and J-gene trimming in TCR beta was tied to a missense DCLRE1C variant by an analysis performed later.

The PCR ran on 60 Vbeta and 13 Jbeta primers. Data came from immunoSEQ multiplex PCR; TCRdb stores just in-frame clones and leaves some out. The table includes about 130,000 clones, about 77% detected once. Germline V gives CDR1 SGHRS, CDR2 YFSETQ. V was pared by 0 bases and J by 8 bases, with 3 bases of the junction left unmatched. The CDR3 is 14 residues long. About this clone: Its target is unknown.

The chain combines TRBV5-1 with TRBJ2-2; TRBD1 matches at 8 bases. Material: PBMCs. This TCR was sampled from a man over 45 in good health and CMV-seronegative. The CDR3 here is CASSLGRGLGELFF. The DNA of the CDR3 is TGCGCCAGCAGCTTGGGCAGGGGGCTAGGGGAGCTGTTTTTT.